The rows below give T cell receptor beta chains drawn from one sample of a study of T cell repertoires in cytomegalovirus infection. Antigen specificity for these receptors is unknown. TCRdb reanalysed the reads using MiXCR and keeps one entry per CDR3 protein. The sample carries nearly 700,000 distinct CDR3 sequences, around 32% recorded once. The material was cultured PBMCs, obtained from culture after CMV antigen stimulation. Receptors originate from a human donor in good health (CMV status not recorded). Some clones in this sample may be carry-over from other donors' samples. The CDR3 runs from the conserved cysteine through the conserved F or W. D genes are given only for firm matches. Clone sizes are given selectively: once, few, many, or a class where the clone is expanded.

DNA: TGTGCCAGCAGTAGGCGACGCATGTGGGATGAGCAGTTCTTC; CDR3: CASSRRRMWDEQFF; D: NA; V: TRBV28; J: TRBJ2-1; size: NA
DNA: TGTGCCAGTAGTATTGGGCGTCCAGCGACCCAAGAGACCCAGTACTTC; CDR3: CASSIGRPATQETQYF; D: NA; V: TRBV19; J: TRBJ2-5; size: NA
DNA: TGTGCCAGCACCAGACAGGGGTATAATGAAAAACTGTTTTTT; CDR3: CASTRQGYNEKLFF; D: TRBD1; V: TRBV6-1; J: TRBJ1-4; size: few
DNA: TGTGCCAGTTCCATGGGGGGCAGGGGGCCTGAAAAACTGTTTTTT; CDR3: CASSMGGRGPEKLFF; D: TRBD1; V: TRBV19; J: TRBJ1-4; size: NA
DNA: TGTGCCAGCAGCCCAGTGAAGGGGGTAAAACCGAACTATGGCTACACCTTC; CDR3: CASSPVKGVKPNYGYTF; D: NA; V: TRBV7-9; J: TRBJ1-2; size: NA
DNA: TGTGCCAGCAGCTTGCAGGCCCAAGAGACCCAGTACTTC; CDR3: CASSLQAQETQYF; D: NA; V: TRBV7-2; J: TRBJ2-5; size: many
DNA: TGTGCCATCAGCAGGACAGGGTGGAATGAGCAGTTCTTC; CDR3: CAISRTGWNEQFF; D: TRBD1; V: TRBV10-3; J: TRBJ2-1; size: NA
DNA: TGTGCCAGTAGTCGCCGAGGGGGGGCGTTGGGCAATCAGCCCCAGCATTTT; CDR3: CASSRRGGALGNQPQHF; D: NA; V: TRBV19; J: TRBJ1-5; size: few
DNA: TGTGCCTGGAGCCGCCCCCCGGGAGAGACCCAGTACTTC; CDR3: CAWSRPPGETQYF; D: NA; V: TRBV30; J: TRBJ2-5; size: NA
DNA: TGTGCCAGCAGCTTTCCGAACCAAGAGACCCAGTACTTC; CDR3: CASSFPNQETQYF; D: NA; V: TRBV7-2; J: TRBJ2-5; size: many
DNA: TGTGCCAGCAGCTTAGACGGGAGTGGGTACAATGAGCAGTTCTTC; CDR3: CASSLDGSGYNEQFF; D: NA; V: TRBV7-8; J: TRBJ2-1; size: many
DNA: TGTGCCAGCAGCTTAGCAACTGGCGCCGGGACTAGCGGGAGTCGTTACTCCTACGAGCAGTACTTC; CDR3: CASSLATGAGTSGSRYSYEQYF; D: TRBD2; V: TRBV7-9; J: TRBJ2-7; size: NA
DNA: TGTGCCAGCAGCTTTGACAGGGGAGGTACGCAGTATTTT; CDR3: CASSFDRGGTQYF; D: TRBD1; V: TRBV7-2; J: TRBJ2-3; size: many
DNA: TGTGCCAGTAGTCCGGCGCCAAGCCCCTACGAGCAGTACTTC; CDR3: CASSPAPSPYEQYF; D: NA; V: TRBV19; J: TRBJ2-7; size: NA
DNA: TGTGCCAGCAGCCCTCCGGGACTAGCGAGGGCCTACAATGAGCAGTTCTTC; CDR3: CASSPPGLARAYNEQFF; D: TRBD2; V: TRBV5-4; J: TRBJ2-1; size: few
DNA: TGTGCCAGCAGCTCGGGACAGGGGGCCGGAGAGACCCAGTACTTC; CDR3: CASSSGQGAGETQYF; D: TRBD1; V: TRBV11-3; J: TRBJ2-5; size: NA
DNA: TGTGCCAGCAGCATGACAATCTATAAGATGAACACTGAAGCTTTCTTT; CDR3: CASSMTIYKMNTEAFF; D: NA; V: TRBV7-2; J: TRBJ1-1; size: many
DNA: TGTGCCAGCAGCTTAGTCGTTCGAGGGGCCTGGGATGAGCAGTTCTTC; CDR3: CASSLVVRGAWDEQFF; D: NA; V: TRBV7-2; J: TRBJ2-1; size: many
DNA: TGTGCCAGCAGTTACTCTCTCCACTATGGCTACACCTTC; CDR3: CASSYSLHYGYTF; D: NA; V: TRBV6-5; J: TRBJ1-2; size: NA
DNA: TGTGCCAGCGTGGGGCGGAGTAGCACAGATACGCAGTATTTT; CDR3: CASVGRSSTDTQYF; D: NA; V: TRBV6-1; J: TRBJ2-3; size: NA
DNA: TGCAGCGTTGAGTTTTCGGCCTACGAGCAGTACTTC; CDR3: CSVEFSAYEQYF; D: NA; V: TRBV29-1; J: TRBJ2-7; size: NA
DNA: TGCGCCAGCAGCCACAGGGTTGGCAATCAGCCCCAGCATTTT; CDR3: CASSHRVGNQPQHF; D: NA; V: TRBV4-3; J: TRBJ1-5; size: NA
DNA: TGTGCCAGCAGTTTCGTACAGGGCAATCAGCCCCAGCATTTT; CDR3: CASSFVQGNQPQHF; D: NA; V: TRBV12-3/TRBV12-4; J: TRBJ1-5; size: NA
DNA: TGTGCCAGCAGTTTATACAGGGGATATGAAAAACTGTTTTTT; CDR3: CASSLYRGYEKLFF; D: TRBD1; V: TRBV12-3/TRBV12-4; J: TRBJ1-4; size: NA
DNA: TGTGCCAGCTCCAGGACAGGGGGAAGTGAAAAACTGTTTTTT; CDR3: CASSRTGGSEKLFF; D: TRBD1; V: TRBV25-1; J: TRBJ1-4; size: NA
DNA: TGTGCCAGCAGCCAGCGGACTAGCCTGAGCTCCTACAATGAGCAGTTCTTC; CDR3: CASSQRTSLSSYNEQFF; D: TRBD2; V: TRBV7-8; J: TRBJ2-1; size: many
DNA: TGTGCCAGCAGCCCCGCCAGCGGGAGGGCCGAAAACGAGCAGTACTTC; CDR3: CASSPASGRAENEQYF; D: TRBD2; V: TRBV7-2; J: TRBJ2-7; size: few
DNA: TGTGCCAGCAATGCCCCCAATCAGCCCCAGCATTTT; CDR3: CASNAPNQPQHF; D: NA; V: TRBV6-2/TRBV6-3; J: TRBJ1-5; size: NA
DNA: TGCGCCAGCAGCCAAGGGTTGTCGGCGGGGGGAGAAATAGTGACTAATGAAAAACTGTTTTTT; CDR3: CASSQGLSAGGEIVTNEKLFF; D: NA; V: TRBV4-1; J: TRBJ1-4; size: few
DNA: TGCGCCAGCAGCCCGAGTTTAGGAACTAGCGGGGACCAAGAGACCCAGTACTTC; CDR3: CASSPSLGTSGDQETQYF; D: TRBD2; V: TRBV4-3; J: TRBJ2-5; size: NA